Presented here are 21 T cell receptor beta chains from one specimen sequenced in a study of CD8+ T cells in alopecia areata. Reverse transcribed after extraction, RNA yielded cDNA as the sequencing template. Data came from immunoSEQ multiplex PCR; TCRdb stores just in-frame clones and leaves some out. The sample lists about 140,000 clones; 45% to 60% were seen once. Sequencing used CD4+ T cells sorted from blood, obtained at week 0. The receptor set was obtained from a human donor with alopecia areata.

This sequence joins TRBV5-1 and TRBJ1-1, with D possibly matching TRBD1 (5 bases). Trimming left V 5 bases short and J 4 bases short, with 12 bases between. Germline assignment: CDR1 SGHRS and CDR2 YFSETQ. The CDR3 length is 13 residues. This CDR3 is CASSVGVTTEAFF. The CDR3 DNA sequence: TGCGCCAGCAGTGTAGGGGTGACCACTGAAGCTTTCTTT. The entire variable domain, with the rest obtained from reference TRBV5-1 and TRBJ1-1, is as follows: KAGVTQTPRYLIKTRGQQVTLSCSPISGHRSVSWYQQTPGQGLQFLFEYFSETQRNKGNFPGRFSGRQFSNSRSEMNVSTLELGDSALYLCASSVGVTTEAFFGQGTRLTVV.

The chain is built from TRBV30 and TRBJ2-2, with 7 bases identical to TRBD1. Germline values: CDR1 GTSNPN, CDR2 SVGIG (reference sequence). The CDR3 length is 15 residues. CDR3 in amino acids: CAHNRGHGLTGELFF. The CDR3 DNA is TGTGCACATAACAGGGGTCATGGTCTTACCGGGGAGCTGTTTTTT.

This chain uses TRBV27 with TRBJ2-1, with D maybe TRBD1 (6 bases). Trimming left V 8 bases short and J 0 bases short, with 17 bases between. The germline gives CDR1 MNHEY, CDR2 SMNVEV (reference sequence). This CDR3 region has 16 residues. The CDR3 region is CASHPDSQTSYNEQFF. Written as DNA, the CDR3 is TGTGCCAGCCACCCGGACAGCCAGACCTCCTACAATGAGCAGTTCTTC.

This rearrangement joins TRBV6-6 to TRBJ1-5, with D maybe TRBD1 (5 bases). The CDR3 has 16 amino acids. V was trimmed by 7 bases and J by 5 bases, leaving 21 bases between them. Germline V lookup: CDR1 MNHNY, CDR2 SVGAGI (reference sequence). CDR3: CASNPGRGSAYQPQHF. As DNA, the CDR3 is TGTGCCAGCAACCCGGGGAGGGGATCCGCTTATCAGCCCCAGCATTTT.

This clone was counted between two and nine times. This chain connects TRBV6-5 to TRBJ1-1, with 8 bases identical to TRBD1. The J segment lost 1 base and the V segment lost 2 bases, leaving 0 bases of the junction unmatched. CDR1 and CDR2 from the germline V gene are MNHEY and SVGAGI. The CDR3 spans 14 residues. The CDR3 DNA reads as TGTGCCAGCAGTTACGACAGGGGGAACACTGAAGCTTTCTTT. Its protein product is CASSYDRGNTEAFF.

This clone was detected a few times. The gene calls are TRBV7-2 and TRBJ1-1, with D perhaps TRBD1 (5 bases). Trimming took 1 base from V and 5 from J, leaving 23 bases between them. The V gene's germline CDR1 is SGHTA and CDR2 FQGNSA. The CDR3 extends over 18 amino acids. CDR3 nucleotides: TGTGCCAGCAGCTTAGTCAGGGATATCGTCCTCAAGAGAACTGAAGCTTTCTTT. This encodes CASSLVRDIVLKRTEAFF. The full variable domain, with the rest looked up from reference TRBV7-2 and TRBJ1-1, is GAGVSQSPSNKVTEKGKDVELRCDPISGHTALYWYRQSLGQGLEFLIYFQGNSAPDKSGLPSDRFSAERTGGSVSTLTIQRTQQEDSAVYLCASSLVRDIVLKRTEAFFGQGTRLTVV.

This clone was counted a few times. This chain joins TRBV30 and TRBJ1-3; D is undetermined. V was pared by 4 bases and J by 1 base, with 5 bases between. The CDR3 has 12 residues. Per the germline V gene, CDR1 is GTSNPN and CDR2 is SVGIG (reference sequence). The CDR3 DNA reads TGTGCCTGGAAACGATCTGGAAACACCATATATTTT. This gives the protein CAWKRSGNTIYF.

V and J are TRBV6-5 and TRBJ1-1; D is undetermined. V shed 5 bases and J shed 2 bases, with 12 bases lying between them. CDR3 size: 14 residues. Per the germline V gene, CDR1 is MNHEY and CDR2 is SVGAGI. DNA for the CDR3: TGTGCCAGCAGTCGGACGGGAGATAACACTGAAGCTTTCTTT. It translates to CASSRTGDNTEAFF.

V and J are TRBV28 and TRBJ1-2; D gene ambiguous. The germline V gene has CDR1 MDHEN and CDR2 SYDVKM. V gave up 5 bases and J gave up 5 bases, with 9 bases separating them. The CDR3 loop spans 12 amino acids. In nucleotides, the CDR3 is TGTGCCAGCAGTCGCGCCTATTATGGCTACACCTTC. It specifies CASSRAYYGYTF.

In DNA, the CDR3 is TGTGCCTGGAGCCCACCCCGGGGGGGCACTGCGGATGGCTACACCTTC. Protein product: CAWSPPRGGTADGYTF. The chain combines TRBV30 with TRBJ1-2; D possibly corresponds to TRBD1 (6 bases). The V and J ends lost 3 bases and 6 bases respectively, with 23 bases between them. The CDR3 covers 16 residues. Germline CDR1 is GTSNPN and CDR2 is SVGIG (reference sequence).

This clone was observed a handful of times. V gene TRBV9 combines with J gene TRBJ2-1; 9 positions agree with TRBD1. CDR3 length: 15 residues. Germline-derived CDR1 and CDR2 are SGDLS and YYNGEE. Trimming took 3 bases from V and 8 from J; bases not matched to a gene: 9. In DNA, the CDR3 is TGTGCCAGCAGCGCAACAGGGGGCGCCGGGGATGAGCAGTTCTTC. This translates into CASSATGGAGDEQFF.

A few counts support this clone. CDR3 amino acids: CSVVRLAGRGADTQYF. The CDR3 coding sequence is TGCAGCGTTGTCCGACTAGCGGGGAGGGGAGCAGATACGCAGTATTTT. The rearrangement uses TRBV29-1 and TRBJ2-3; 11 nucleotides align to TRBD2. CDR1 is SQVTM, CDR2 ANQGSEA, per germline. The CDR3 is 16 residues long. V shed 4 bases and J 4 bases; nucleotides not matched to a gene: 10.

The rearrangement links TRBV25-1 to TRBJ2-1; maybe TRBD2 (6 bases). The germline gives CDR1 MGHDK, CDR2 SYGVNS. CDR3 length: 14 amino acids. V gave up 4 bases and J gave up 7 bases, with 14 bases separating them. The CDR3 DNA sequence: TGTGCCAGCAGTGGCCCCCGGGCGGGGAATGAGCAGTTCTTC. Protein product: CASSGPRAGNEQFF.

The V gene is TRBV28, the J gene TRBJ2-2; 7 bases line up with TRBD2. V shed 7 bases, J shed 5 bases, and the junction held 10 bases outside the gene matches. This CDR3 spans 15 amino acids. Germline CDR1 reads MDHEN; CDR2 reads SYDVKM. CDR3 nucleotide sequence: TGTGCCAGCAAATCGGCGGGAGAGGGGACCGGGGAGCTGTTTTTT. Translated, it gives CASKSAGEGTGELFF.

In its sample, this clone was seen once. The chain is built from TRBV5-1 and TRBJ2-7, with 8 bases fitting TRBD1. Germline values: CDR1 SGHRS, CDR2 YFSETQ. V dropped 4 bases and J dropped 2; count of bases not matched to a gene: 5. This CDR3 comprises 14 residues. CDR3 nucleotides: TGCGCCAGCAGCGGCGGGACAGGTCCCTACGAGCAGTACTTC. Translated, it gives CASSGGTGPYEQYF.

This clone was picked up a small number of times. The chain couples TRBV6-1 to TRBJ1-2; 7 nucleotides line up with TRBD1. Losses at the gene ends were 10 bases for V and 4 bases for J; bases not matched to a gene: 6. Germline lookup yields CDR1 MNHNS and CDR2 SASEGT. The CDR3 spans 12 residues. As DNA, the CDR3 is TGTGCCACCTACGACAGGGCCTATGGCTACACCTTC. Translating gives CATYDRAYGYTF.

The CDR3 protein is CASSVRQREGTQYF. The CDR3 DNA is TGTGCCAGCAGCGTAAGACAGCGGGAGGGGACCCAGTACTTC. The rearrangement links TRBV9 to TRBJ2-5; 10 nucleotides agree with TRBD2. Germline lookup yields CDR1 SGDLS and CDR2 YYNGEE. The V and J ends lost 1 base and 7 bases, in that order; junction bases with no gene match: 4. The CDR3 runs to 14 residues.

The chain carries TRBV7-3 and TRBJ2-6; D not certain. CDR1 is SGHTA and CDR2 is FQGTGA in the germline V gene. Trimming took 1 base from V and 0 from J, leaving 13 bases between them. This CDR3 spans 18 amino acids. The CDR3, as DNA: TGTGCCAGCAGCTTAATGCCGGCCTCAAGCTCTGGGGCCAACGTCCTGACTTTC. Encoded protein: CASSLMPASSSGANVLTF. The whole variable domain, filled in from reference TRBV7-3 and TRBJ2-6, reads GAGVSQTPSNKVTEKGKYVELRCDPISGHTALYWYRQSLGQGPEFLIYFQGTGAADDSGLPNDRFFAVRPEGSVSTLKIQRTERGDSAVYLCASSLMPASSSGANVLTFGAGSRLTVL.

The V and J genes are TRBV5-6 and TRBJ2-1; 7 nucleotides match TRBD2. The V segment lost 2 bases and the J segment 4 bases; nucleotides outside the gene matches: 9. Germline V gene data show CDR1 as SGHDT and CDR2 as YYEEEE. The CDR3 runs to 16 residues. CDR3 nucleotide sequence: TGTGCCAGCAGCTTACCTGCTAGCGGATTATACAATGAGCAGTTCTTC. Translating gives CASSLPASGLYNEQFF.

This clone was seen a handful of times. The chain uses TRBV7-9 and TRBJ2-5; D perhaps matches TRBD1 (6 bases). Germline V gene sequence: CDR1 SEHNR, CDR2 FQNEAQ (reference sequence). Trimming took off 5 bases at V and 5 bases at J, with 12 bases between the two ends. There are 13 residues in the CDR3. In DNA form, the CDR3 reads TGTGCCAGCAGCCCCGAGGGGGTTGAGACCCAGTACTTC. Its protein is CASSPEGVETQYF.

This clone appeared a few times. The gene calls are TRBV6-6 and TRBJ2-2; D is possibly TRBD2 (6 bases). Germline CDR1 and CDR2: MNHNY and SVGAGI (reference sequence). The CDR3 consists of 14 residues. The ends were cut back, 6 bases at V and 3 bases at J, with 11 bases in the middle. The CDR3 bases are TGTGCCAGCAGCCAGAAGCGGGACACCGGGGAGCTGTTTTTT. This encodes CASSQKRDTGELFF.